The 32 T cell receptor beta chains below all came from one sample that was sequenced in a study of shared clonotypes between healthy human individuals. Only in-frame clones appear in the TCRdb table, and some are missing; sequencing was by immunoSEQ multiplex PCR. The top ten clones hold around 0.6% of a sample with about 1.1 million clones, about 80% of them seen once. Sequenced input: memory CD4+ T cells from PBMCs. Subset given: CD45RA-negative fraction. All receptors derive from a man younger than 30 in good health. Some clones in this sample may be carry-over from other donors' samples.

At least ten counts were recorded for this clone. This chain connects TRBV20-1 to TRBJ2-7, with unresolved D. V lost 6 bases and J lost 5, with 11 bases in between. The germline V gene encodes CDR1 DFQATT and CDR2 SNEGSKA (reference sequence). The CDR3 length is 11 residues. DNA for the CDR3: TGCAGTGCGGACCGAGGCCACGAGCAGTACTTC. This sequence encodes CSADRGHEQYF.

The chain carries TRBV30 and TRBJ2-3; D possibly corresponds to TRBD1 (5 bases). CDR1 and CDR2 (germline): GTSNPN, SVGIG (reference sequence). The CDR3 totals 14 residues. Trimming stripped 3 bases from V and 0 bases from J, with 10 bases between. The CDR3 nucleotides read TGTGCCTGGAGAAGGCAGGGTAGCACAGATACGCAGTATTTT. As protein: CAWRRQGSTDTQYF. Together with reference TRBV30 and TRBJ2-3, the CDR3 gives the full variable domain: SQTIHQWPATLVQPVGSPLSLECTVEGTSNPNLYWYRQAAGRGLQLLFYSVGIGQISSEVPQNLSASRPQDRQFILSSKKLLLSDSGFYLCAWRRQGSTDTQYFGPGTRLTVL.

The table lists this clone with a count of one. This chain connects TRBV7-3 to TRBJ2-6; TRBD2 might be the D (6 bases). Trimming took 2 bases from V and 0 from J, leaving 17 bases between them. Germline-derived CDR1 and CDR2 are SGHTA and FQGTGA. This CDR3 has 19 residues. CDR3 loop: CASSLGWRGSFSGANVLTF. CDR3 in DNA: TGTGCCAGCAGCTTAGGATGGCGGGGCTCCTTCTCTGGGGCCAACGTCCTGACTTTC. Together with reference TRBV7-3 and TRBJ2-6, the CDR3 gives the full variable domain: GAGVSQTPSNKVTEKGKYVELRCDPISGHTALYWYRQSLGQGPEFLIYFQGTGAADDSGLPNDRFFAVRPEGSVSTLKIQRTERGDSAVYLCASSLGWRGSFSGANVLTFGAGSRLTVL.

Here the CDR3 DNA reads TGTGCCAGCTTGGGTCCTCCCAACTCTGGAAACACCATATATTTT. Residues: CASLGPPNSGNTIYF. The chain couples TRBV28 to TRBJ1-3; D uncertain. CDR1 and CDR2 (germline): MDHEN, SYDVKM. Trimming cost V 8 bases and J 0 bases, with 14 bases left between them. The CDR3 length is 15 residues.

The chain has TRBV9 and TRBJ1-2; D is unresolved. This CDR3 contains 17 residues. Germline V gene lookup returns CDR1 SGDLS and CDR2 YYNGEE. V was cut by 4 bases and J by 0 bases, with 19 bases left in between. The CDR3 spells CASSPRGAGIANYGYTF. CDR3 nucleotides: TGTGCCAGCAGCCCCCGCGGCGCCGGAATAGCTAACTATGGCTACACCTTC.

The chain carries TRBV28 and TRBJ2-5; D perhaps matches TRBD2 (5 bases). Germline V gene data show CDR1 as MDHEN and CDR2 as SYDVKM. This CDR3 is built from 14 residues. The V end was cut by 2 bases, the J end by 1 base, with 8 bases between. CDR3 nucleotide sequence: TGTGCCAGCAGTTTAATCGGAGGCCAAGAGACCCAGTACTTC. Translating it yields CASSLIGGQETQYF. Using reference TRBV28 and TRBJ2-5 for the parts outside the CDR3, the full variable domain is DVKVTQSSRYLVKRTGEKVFLECVQDMDHENMFWYRQDPGLGLRLIYFSYDVKMKEKGDIPEGYSVSREKKERFSLILESASTNQTSMYLCASSLIGGQETQYFGPGTRLLVL.

V gene TRBV7-2 combines with J gene TRBJ1-5, with unresolved D. CDR1 and CDR2 (germline): SGHTA, FQGNSA. This CDR3 has 14 amino acids. The V gene lost 1 base and the J gene lost 3 bases, with 7 bases spanning the gap. CDR3 region: CASSLVGYNQPQHF. For the CDR3, the DNA is TGTGCCAGCAGCTTAGTCGGGTACAATCAGCCCCAGCATTTT.

The V gene is TRBV10-3, the J gene TRBJ1-3, with D possibly being TRBD1 (6 bases). This CDR3 has 15 residues. Per the germline V gene, CDR1 is ENHRY and CDR2 is SYGVKD. The ends were cut back, 10 bases at V and 0 bases at J, with 16 bases in the middle. DNA for the CDR3: TGTGCCACCTCCCCCGGCAGGGGCTCTGGAAACACCATATATTTT. Its translation: CATSPGRGSGNTIYF.

The chain recombines TRBV6-1 with TRBJ2-7; D might be TRBD1 (6 bases). CDR3 length equals 17 residues. Looked up from germline, CDR1 is MNHNS and CDR2 is SASEGT. Trimming took 3 bases from V and 0 from J, leaving 18 bases between them. This CDR3 is CASSDRDRQPFSYEQYF. The CDR3 DNA reads TGTGCCAGCAGTGACCGTGACAGGCAACCCTTCTCCTACGAGCAGTACTTC.

This clone was observed once. This rearrangement joins TRBV27 to TRBJ1-1; D is possibly TRBD1 (6 bases). This CDR3 has 15 amino acids. Germline lookup yields CDR1 MNHEY and CDR2 SMNVEV (reference sequence). V lost 6 bases and J lost 5, with 19 bases in between. The CDR3 bases are TGTGCCAGCAGCGCCGGGACACAGTCTGGGACTGAAGCTTTCTTT. Amino acids: CASSAGTQSGTEAFF.

V usage is TRBV6-5 and J usage is TRBJ2-7; 7 bases align to TRBD2. The CDR3 covers 16 residues. With 0 bases clipped from V and 1 base from J, the junction kept 6 bases outside the gene matches. Germline values: CDR1 MNHEY, CDR2 SVGAGI. The CDR3 loop is CASSYSIAGVSYEQYF. DNA for the CDR3: TGTGCCAGCAGTTACTCGATTGCGGGAGTGTCCTACGAGCAGTACTTC.

This clone was detected once. The rearrangement links TRBV21-1 to TRBJ2-1; the table's TRBD2 call for D was not verified on the DNA. TRBV21-1 is noted as a pseudogene. The CDR3 is made up of 15 amino acids. The CDR3 protein is CASSNGGGRSNEQFF. DNA of the CDR3: TGTGCCAGCAGCAACGGCGGGGGCCGTTCCAATGAGCAGTTCTTC.

The gene calls are TRBV23-1 and TRBJ1-2; D may be TRBD1 (5 bases). TRBV23-1 is an ORF for which the function is uncertain. Between the trimmed V and J ends, which lost 2 bases and 7 bases, there was a span of 14 bases. The CDR3 runs 14 residues. In DNA form, the CDR3 reads TGCGCCAGCAGTCAACCGGACACGGAAGGTGGCTACACCTTC. As protein: CASSQPDTEGGYTF.

This sequence joins TRBV19 and TRBJ1-5; perhaps TRBD1 as D (5 bases). This CDR3 contains 13 residues. In germline, CDR1 is LNHDA, CDR2 SQIVND (reference sequence). Trimming cost V 6 bases and J 5 bases, with 11 bases left between them. The CDR3 sequence: CASRWGGDQPQHF. The DNA of the CDR3 is TGTGCCAGTAGATGGGGAGGGGATCAGCCCCAGCATTTT.

The V and J genes are TRBV9 and TRBJ1-2; 8 bases fit TRBD1. This CDR3 comprises 16 residues. V was pared by 0 bases and J by 0 bases, with 4 bases of the junction left unmatched. The germline V gene has CDR1 SGDLS and CDR2 YYNGEE. The CDR3 bases are TGTGCCAGCAGCGTAGGCACAGGGGGTACTAACTATGGCTACACCTTC. It is translated as CASSVGTGGTNYGYTF.

V gene TRBV29-1 combines with J gene TRBJ2-3; D not certain. The V end lost 0 bases, the J end lost 5 bases, and 6 bases lay between the germline ends. Per germline, CDR1 SQVTM and CDR2 ANQGSEA. The CDR3 is 12 amino acids. The CDR3 DNA reads TGCAGCGTTGAAGAGGCCAGAGATACGCAGTATTTT. Its protein product is CSVEEARDTQYF.

This chain connects TRBV19 to TRBJ1-2; D ambiguous. V lost 2 bases, J lost 4 bases, and 5 bases lay in between. There are 12 residues in the CDR3. Germline-derived CDR1 and CDR2 are LNHDA and SQIVND (reference sequence). The CDR3 DNA reads as TGTGCCAGTAGTATATACAGCTATGGCTACACCTTC. It specifies CASSIYSYGYTF. Full variable domain (outside the CDR3, taken from reference TRBV19 and TRBJ1-2): DGGITQSPKYLFRKEGQNVTLSCEQNLNHDAMYWYRQDPGQGLRLIYYSQIVNDFQKGDIAEGYSVSREKKESFPLTVTSAQKNPTAFYLCASSIYSYGYTFGSGTRLTVV.

The chain links TRBV15 to TRBJ2-5; 15 bases fit TRBD2. Germline CDR1 and CDR2: LNHNV and YYDKDF (reference sequence). With V trimmed by 5 bases and J by 5 bases, 9 bases remained unmatched. The CDR3 is 17 residues long. CDR3 loop: CATSSGLAGGPRETQYF. The CDR3 coding sequence is TGTGCCACCAGCTCAGGACTAGCGGGAGGGCCAAGGGAGACCCAGTACTTC.

In nucleotides, the CDR3 is TGTGCCAGCAGCTTTAGTTCCGGGGAGCTGTTTTTT. This codes for CASSFSSGELFF. J is TRBJ2-2 and V is TRBV7-3; D not certain. This CDR3 spans 12 amino acids. Trimming stripped 3 bases from V and 6 bases from J, with 5 bases between. Germline V CDR1 and CDR2: SGHTA, FQGTGA.

V and J are TRBV6-1 and TRBJ1-5; 8 bases match TRBD1. V was clipped by 5 bases and J by 2 bases; unmatched bases: 5. From germline, CDR1 is MNHNS and CDR2 SASEGT. The CDR3 spans 15 residues. The CDR3 here is CASSTQGARNQPQHF. CDR3 DNA: TGTGCCAGCAGTACCCAGGGGGCGCGCAATCAGCCCCAGCATTTT.

V usage is TRBV2 and J usage is TRBJ2-7, with D perhaps TRBD2 (6 bases). The V end was cut by 4 bases, the J end by 2 bases, with 9 bases between. The length of the CDR3 is 13 residues. Germline V gene sequence: CDR1 SNHLY, CDR2 FYNNEI. In nucleotides, the CDR3 is TGTGCCAGCAGTGGGGGACTGACCTACGAGCAGTACTTC. Its protein product is CASSGGLTYEQYF.

The chain has TRBV27 and TRBJ1-5, with no clear D. This CDR3 region has 15 residues. The germline V gene has CDR1 MNHEY and CDR2 SMNVEV (reference sequence). V lost 5 bases and J lost 6, with 17 bases in between. The DNA for the CDR3 is TGTGCCAGCAGTGACCGGGCCGGGCGAGGTCAGCCCCAGCATTTT. Translation: CASSDRAGRGQPQHF.

The gene calls are TRBV7-2 and TRBJ2-3; D is unresolved. Germline CDR1 SGHTA, CDR2 FQGNSA. Trimming shortened V by 0 bases and J by 2 bases, and 12 bases separated the two germline ends. The CDR3 contains 16 residues. The CDR3 protein is CASSLALGRLTDTQYF. The DNA for the CDR3 is TGTGCCAGCAGCTTAGCGCTCGGCAGACTCACAGATACGCAGTATTTT. Using reference TRBV7-2 and TRBJ2-3 for the parts outside the CDR3, the full variable domain is GAGVSQSPSNKVTEKGKDVELRCDPISGHTALYWYRQSLGQGLEFLIYFQGNSAPDKSGLPSDRFSAERTGGSVSTLTIQRTQQEDSAVYLCASSLALGRLTDTQYFGPGTRLTVL.

The chain employs TRBV11-3 and TRBJ2-2; 11 bases align to TRBD2. The CDR3 runs to 19 residues. Looked up from germline, CDR1 is SGHNT and CDR2 is YENEEA. The junction had 12 bases not matched to a gene; V was cut back by 1 base and J by 5 bases. In DNA form, the CDR3 reads TGTGCCAGCAGCTTAGCGAGGCCTAGCGGGAGGATAGGGACCGGGGAGCTGTTTTTT. Amino acid sequence: CASSLARPSGRIGTGELFF. The full variable domain, its missing parts supplied by reference TRBV11-3 and TRBJ2-2, is EAGVVQSPRYKIIEKKQPVAFWCNPISGHNTLYWYLQNLGQGPELLIRYENEEAVDDSQLPKDRFSAERLKGVDSTLKIQPAELGDSAVYLCASSLARPSGRIGTGELFFGEGSRLTVL.

The chain recombines TRBV6-5 with TRBJ2-1, with D possibly matching TRBD1 (6 bases). The CDR3 runs 14 residues. CDR1 and CDR2 from the germline V gene are MNHEY and SVGAGI. V lost 10 bases and J 2 bases, leaving 15 bases between the germline ends. CDR3 amino acids: CATSRGKAYNEQFF. CDR3 nucleotides: TGTGCCACTTCGAGGGGGAAGGCCTACAATGAGCAGTTCTTC.

V usage is TRBV11-3 and J usage is TRBJ2-3; possibly TRBD1 for D (6 bases). In germline, CDR1 is SGHNT, CDR2 YENEEA. This CDR3 spans 13 amino acids. Trimming cost V 5 bases and J 5 bases, with 11 bases left between them. CDR3 coding DNA: TGTGCCAGCAGCATCCCGACAGGAGATACGCAGTATTTT. The encoded protein is CASSIPTGDTQYF.

The chain links TRBV11-2 to TRBJ2-1, with 10 bases lining up with TRBD2. This CDR3 is 13 amino acids long. Germline CDR1 is SGHAT and CDR2 is FQNNGV. V was clipped by 8 bases and J by 7 bases; unmatched bases: 5. CDR3 amino acids: CASLSSGSNEQFF. The CDR3 coding sequence is TGTGCCAGCTTATCTAGCGGGAGTAATGAGCAGTTCTTC.

This clone appeared a single time. This chain connects TRBV20-1 to TRBJ2-7; no definite D call. CDR3 length: 11 residues. V lost 5 bases to trimming and J lost 3 bases, with 8 bases between them. CDR1 is DFQATT and CDR2 is SNEGSKA in the germline V gene (reference sequence). The CDR3 region is CSAGTYYEQYF. The CDR3 nucleotides read TGCAGTGCTGGAACCTACTACGAGCAGTACTTC.

This clone was detected ten times or more. V gene TRBV16 combines with J gene TRBJ1-5; the D gene is possibly TRBD1 (5 bases). The ends were cut back, 1 base at V and 5 bases at J, with 12 bases in the middle. There are 15 residues in the CDR3. From germline, CDR1 is KGHSY and CDR2 FQNENV. The CDR3 loop reads CASSQFRRDYQPQHF. DNA for the CDR3: TGTGCCAGCAGCCAATTCCGCAGGGACTATCAGCCCCAGCATTTT.

V gene TRBV4-1 combines with J gene TRBJ2-7; 7 nucleotides align to TRBD2. The CDR3 contains 16 residues. Germline-derived CDR1 and CDR2 are MGHRA and YSYEKL. Trimming took 1 base from V and 2 from J; bases not matched to a gene: 8. The CDR3 here is CASSQVGSGTTYEQYF. For the CDR3, the DNA is TGCGCCAGCAGCCAAGTGGGAAGCGGGACGACCTACGAGCAGTACTTC.

The genes are TRBV7-9 and TRBJ1-2; D might be TRBD1 (6 bases). Trimming removed 5 bases from V and 2 bases from J, with 9 bases in between. This CDR3 is 13 amino acids long. CDR1 is SEHNR, CDR2 FQNEAQ, per germline (reference sequence). CDR3 loop: CASSHGQNYGYTF. CDR3 in DNA: TGTGCCAGCAGCCATGGACAGAACTATGGCTACACCTTC.

The chain combines TRBV19 with TRBJ2-7; no reliable D call. With 3 bases removed from V and 1 base from J, the gap between germline ends came to 10 bases. This CDR3 comprises 14 residues. Germline V gene sequence: CDR1 LNHDA, CDR2 SQIVND (reference sequence). DNA of the CDR3: TGTGCCAGTAGTATGCCCAGCGTATCCTACGAGCAGTACTTC. Residues: CASSMPSVSYEQYF.